This T cell receptor beta chain emerged from a study of beta chain features in type 1 diabetes. About the study: The patients were much like the healthy donors in age, gender and cell yields. The study's findings and limits: Across all four CD4+ subsets, people with type 1 diabetes showed modestly shorter TCRB CDR3s.

CDR1 and CDR2 from the germline V gene are MNHEY and SVGAGI. V was shortened by 5 bases and J by 3 bases, with 16 bases between the two germline ends. CDR3 size: 15 residues. What was sequenced were expressed TCRB transcripts, since all of the isolated RNA had been reverse transcribed. Here immunoSEQ multiplex PCR was the method, and the copy in TCRdb shows in-frame clones only, minus some. This sample has hundreds of thousands of clones, with 11% to 15% found just once. Notes on this clone: Its antigen remains unknown.

The material sequenced was naive CD4+ T cells from blood. The chain links TRBV6-5 to TRBJ1-1, with D possibly being TRBD1 (5 bases). This TCR was sampled from a man younger than 35 with type 1 diabetes. CDR3 loop: CASSILSEGYTEAFF. CDR3 coding DNA: TGTGCCAGCAGTATACTGTCTGAGGGGTACACTGAAGCTTTCTTT.